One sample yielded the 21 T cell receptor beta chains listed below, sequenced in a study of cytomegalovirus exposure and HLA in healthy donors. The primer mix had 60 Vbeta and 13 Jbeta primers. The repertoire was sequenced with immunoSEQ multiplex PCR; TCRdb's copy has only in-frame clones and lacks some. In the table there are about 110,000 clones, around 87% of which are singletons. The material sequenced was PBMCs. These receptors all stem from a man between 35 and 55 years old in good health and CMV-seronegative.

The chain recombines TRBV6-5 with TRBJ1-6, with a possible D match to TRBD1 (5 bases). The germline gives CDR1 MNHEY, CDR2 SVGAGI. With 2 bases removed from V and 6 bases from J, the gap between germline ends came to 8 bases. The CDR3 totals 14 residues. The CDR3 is CASSYEGLNSPLHF. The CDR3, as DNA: TGTGCCAGCAGTTACGAGGGACTTAATTCACCCCTCCACTTT.

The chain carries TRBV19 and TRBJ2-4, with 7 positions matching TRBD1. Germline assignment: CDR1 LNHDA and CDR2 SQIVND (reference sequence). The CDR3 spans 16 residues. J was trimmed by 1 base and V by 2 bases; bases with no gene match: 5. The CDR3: CASSITKDRAKNIQYF. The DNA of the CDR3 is TGTGCCAGTAGTATAACGAAGGACAGGGCCAAAAACATTCAGTACTTC.

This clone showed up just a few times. The CDR3 reads CAWSVGQVGGQPQHF. The DNA for the CDR3 is TGTGCCTGGAGTGTGGGACAGGTTGGTGGTCAGCCCCAGCATTTT. This chain uses TRBV30 with TRBJ1-5, with 8 bases fitting TRBD1. Germline lookup yields CDR1 GTSNPN and CDR2 SVGIG (reference sequence). This CDR3 has 15 amino acids. Trimming at V came to 0 bases and at J to 6 bases, leaving 7 bases not matched to a gene.

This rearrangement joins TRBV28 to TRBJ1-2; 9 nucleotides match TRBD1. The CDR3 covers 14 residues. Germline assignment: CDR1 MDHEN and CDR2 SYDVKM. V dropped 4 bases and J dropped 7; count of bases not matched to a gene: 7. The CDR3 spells CASSSGTGRTGYTF. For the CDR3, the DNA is TGTGCCAGCAGTTCGGGGACAGGGAGGACTGGCTACACCTTC.

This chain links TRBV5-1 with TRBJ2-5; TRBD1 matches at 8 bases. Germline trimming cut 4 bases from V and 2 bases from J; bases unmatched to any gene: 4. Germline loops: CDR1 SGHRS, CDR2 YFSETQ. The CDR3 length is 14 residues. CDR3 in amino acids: CASSRGQGQETQYF. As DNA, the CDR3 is TGCGCCAGCAGCCGAGGACAGGGTCAAGAGACCCAGTACTTC. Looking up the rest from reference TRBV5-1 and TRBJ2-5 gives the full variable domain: KAGVTQTPRYLIKTRGQQVTLSCSPISGHRSVSWYQQTPGQGLQFLFEYFSETQRNKGNFPGRFSGRQFSNSRSEMNVSTLELGDSALYLCASSRGQGQETQYFGPGTRLLVL.

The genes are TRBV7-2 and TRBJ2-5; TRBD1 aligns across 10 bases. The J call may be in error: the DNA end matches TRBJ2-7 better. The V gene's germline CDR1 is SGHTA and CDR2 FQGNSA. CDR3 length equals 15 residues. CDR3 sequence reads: CASSLVGQGLDEQYF. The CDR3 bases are TGTGCCAGCAGCTTAGTGGGACAGGGGTTGGACGAGCAGTACTTC.

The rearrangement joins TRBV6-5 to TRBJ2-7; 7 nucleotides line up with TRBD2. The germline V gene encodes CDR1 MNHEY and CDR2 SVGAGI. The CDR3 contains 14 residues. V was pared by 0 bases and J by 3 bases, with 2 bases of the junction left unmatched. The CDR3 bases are TGTGCCAGCAGTTACTCAGCGGGGTACTACGAGCAGTACTTC. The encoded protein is CASSYSAGYYEQYF.

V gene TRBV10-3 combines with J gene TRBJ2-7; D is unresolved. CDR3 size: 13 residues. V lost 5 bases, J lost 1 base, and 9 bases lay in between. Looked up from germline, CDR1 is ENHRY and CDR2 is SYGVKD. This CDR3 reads CAISSPISYEQYF. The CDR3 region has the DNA TGTGCCATCAGTAGCCCGATTTCCTACGAGCAGTACTTC.

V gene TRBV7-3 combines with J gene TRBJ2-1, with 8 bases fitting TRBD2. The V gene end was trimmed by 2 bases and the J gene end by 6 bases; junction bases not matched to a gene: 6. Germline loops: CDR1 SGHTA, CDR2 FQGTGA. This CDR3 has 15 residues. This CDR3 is CASSLRGGHLNEQFF. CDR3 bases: TGTGCCAGCAGCTTACGCGGGGGGCACCTCAATGAGCAGTTCTTC. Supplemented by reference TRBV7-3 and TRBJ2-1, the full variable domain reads GAGVSQTPSNKVTEKGKYVELRCDPISGHTALYWYRQSLGQGPEFLIYFQGTGAADDSGLPNDRFFAVRPEGSVSTLKIQRTERGDSAVYLCASSLRGGHLNEQFFGPGTRLTVL.

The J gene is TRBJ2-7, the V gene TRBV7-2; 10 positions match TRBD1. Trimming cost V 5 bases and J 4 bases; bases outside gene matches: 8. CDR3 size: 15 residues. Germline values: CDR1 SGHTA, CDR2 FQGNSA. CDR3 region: CASSQGQGTSYEQYF. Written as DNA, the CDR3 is TGTGCCAGCAGCCAGGGACAGGGGACTTCATACGAGCAGTACTTC.

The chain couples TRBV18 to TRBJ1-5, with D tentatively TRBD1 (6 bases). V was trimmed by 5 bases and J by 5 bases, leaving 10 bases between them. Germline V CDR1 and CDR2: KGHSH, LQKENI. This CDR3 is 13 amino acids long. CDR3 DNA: TGTGCCAGCTCAACGGACAGAGATCAGCCCCAGCATTTT. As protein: CASSTDRDQPQHF.

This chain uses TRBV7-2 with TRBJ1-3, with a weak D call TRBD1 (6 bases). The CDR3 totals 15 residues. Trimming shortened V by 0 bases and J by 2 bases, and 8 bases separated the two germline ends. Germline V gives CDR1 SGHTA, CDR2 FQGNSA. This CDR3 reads CASSLAAGAGNTIYF. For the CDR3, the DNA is TGTGCCAGCAGCTTAGCGGCAGGGGCTGGAAACACCATATATTTT.

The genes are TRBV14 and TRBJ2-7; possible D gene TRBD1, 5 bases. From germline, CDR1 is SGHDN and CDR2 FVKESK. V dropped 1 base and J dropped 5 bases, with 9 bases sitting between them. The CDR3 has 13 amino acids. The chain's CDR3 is CASSQVRGNEQYF. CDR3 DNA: TGTGCCAGCAGCCAAGTAAGGGGTAACGAGCAGTACTTC.

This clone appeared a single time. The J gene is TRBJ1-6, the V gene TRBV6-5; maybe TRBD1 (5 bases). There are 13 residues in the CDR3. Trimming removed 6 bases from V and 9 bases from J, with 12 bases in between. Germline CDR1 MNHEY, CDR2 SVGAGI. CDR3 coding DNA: TGTGCCAGCAGGGGAGGGGATGGTTCACCCCTCCACTTT. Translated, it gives CASRGGDGSPLHF.

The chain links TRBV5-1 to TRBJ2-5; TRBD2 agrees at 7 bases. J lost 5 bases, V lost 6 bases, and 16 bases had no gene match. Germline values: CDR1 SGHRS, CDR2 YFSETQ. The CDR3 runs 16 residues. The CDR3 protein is CASTGGSGSLGETQYF. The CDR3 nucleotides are TGCGCCAGCACGGGGGGTAGCGGGTCCCTAGGGGAGACCCAGTACTTC. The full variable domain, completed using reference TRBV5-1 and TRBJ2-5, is KAGVTQTPRYLIKTRGQQVTLSCSPISGHRSVSWYQQTPGQGLQFLFEYFSETQRNKGNFPGRFSGRQFSNSRSEMNVSTLELGDSALYLCASTGGSGSLGETQYFGPGTRLLVL.

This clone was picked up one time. Here the CDR3 reads CASSQLQGGFQGKYF. The CDR3 DNA sequence: TGTGCCAGCAGCCAACTGCAGGGAGGGTTTCAAGGGAAGTACTTC. The V call is TRBV14, the J call TRBJ2-7; 7 bases line up with TRBD2. Per the germline V gene, CDR1 is SGHDN and CDR2 is FVKESK. The CDR3 is 15 amino acids. V lost 2 bases to trimming and J lost 11 bases; unmatched junction nucleotides: 15.

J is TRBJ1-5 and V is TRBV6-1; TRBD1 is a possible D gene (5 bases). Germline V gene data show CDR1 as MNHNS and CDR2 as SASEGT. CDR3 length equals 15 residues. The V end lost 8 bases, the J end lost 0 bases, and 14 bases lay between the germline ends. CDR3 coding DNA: TGTGCCAGCCTCAGGGAATTCAATAGCAATCAGCCCCAGCATTTT. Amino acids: CASLREFNSNQPQHF.

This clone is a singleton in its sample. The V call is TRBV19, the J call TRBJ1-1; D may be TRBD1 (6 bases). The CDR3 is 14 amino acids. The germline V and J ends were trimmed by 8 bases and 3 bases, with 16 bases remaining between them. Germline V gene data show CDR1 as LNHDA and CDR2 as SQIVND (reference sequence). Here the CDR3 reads CASAQRGGDTEAFF. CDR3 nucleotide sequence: TGTGCCAGTGCGCAGAGGGGGGGGGACACTGAAGCTTTCTTT.

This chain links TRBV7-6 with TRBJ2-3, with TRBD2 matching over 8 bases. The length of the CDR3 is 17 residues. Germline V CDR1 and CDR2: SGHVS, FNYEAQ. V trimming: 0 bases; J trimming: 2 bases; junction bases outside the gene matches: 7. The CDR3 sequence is CASSLAPAGALTDTQYF. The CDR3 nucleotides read TGTGCCAGCAGCTTAGCTCCAGCGGGGGCCCTCACAGATACGCAGTATTTT. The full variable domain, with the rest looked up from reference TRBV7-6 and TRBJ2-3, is GAGVSQSPRYKVTKRGQDVALRCDPISGHVSLYWYRQALGQGPEFLTYFNYEAQQDKSGLPNDRFSAERPEGSISTLTIQRTEQRDSAMYRCASSLAPAGALTDTQYFGPGTRLTVL.

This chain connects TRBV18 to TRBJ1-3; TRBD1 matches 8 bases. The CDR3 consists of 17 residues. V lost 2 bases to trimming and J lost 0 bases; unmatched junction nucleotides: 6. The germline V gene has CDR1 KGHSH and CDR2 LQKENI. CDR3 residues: CASSPGQGRRSGNTIYF. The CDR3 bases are TGTGCCAGCTCACCAGGACAGGGTAGACGCTCTGGAAACACCATATATTTT.

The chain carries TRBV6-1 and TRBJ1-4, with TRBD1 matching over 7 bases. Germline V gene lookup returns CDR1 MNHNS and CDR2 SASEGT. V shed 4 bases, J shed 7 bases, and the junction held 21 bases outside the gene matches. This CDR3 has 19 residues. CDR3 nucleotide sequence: TGTGCCAGCAGTGGACGGGACAGTCCCGGTGGAAGACCCGGTGAAAAACTGTTTTTT. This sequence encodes CASSGRDSPGGRPGEKLFF.